These T cell receptor beta chains were read from a single sample in a study of T cells after yellow fever vaccination. TCRdb reprocessed the 5' RACE reads with MiXCR, giving one entry per CDR3 protein. Among about 200,000 distinct CDR3 sequences listed, under 3.5% were seen once. The sample was CD4+ T cells sorted from PBMCs, taken 10 days after the yellow fever booster vaccination. These receptors all stem from a man between 18 and 29 years old who received the YFV17D yellow fever vaccine. Each CDR3 is given with its conserved first and last residue. D genes are given only for firm matches. Clone size is given for some rows only: seen once, a few or many times, or a class if the clone is expanded.

cdr3_nt,cdr3_aa,clone_size,v_call,j_call,d_call
TGTGCCAGCAGCTACGGGTCCTCAGGGGGGGAGACCCAGTACTTC,CASSYGSSGGETQYF,many,TRBV7-2,TRBJ2-5,NA
TGTGCCATCAGTGAGTCCTTTCAGTCGAGCTTCGCGCAGTATTTT,CAISESFQSSFAQYF,many,TRBV10-3,TRBJ2-3,NA
TGTGCCAGCAGCCAGCCAGGGATGCCCGGGGAGCTGTTTTTT,CASSQPGMPGELFF,NA,TRBV5-4,TRBJ2-2,NA
TGTGCCAGCGGAGGAGGCTCCACAAACACTGAAGCTTTCTTT,CASGGGSTNTEAFF,many,TRBV28,TRBJ1-1,NA
TGCAGCGTCCGACAGGGGGTTTATGAAAAACTGTTTTTT,CSVRQGVYEKLFF,many,TRBV29-1,TRBJ1-4,TRBD1
TGCGCCAGTACAGGGGGCCAGTCCCAAGAGACCCAGTACTTC,CASTGGQSQETQYF,many,TRBV5-1,TRBJ2-5,TRBD1
TGCGCCAGCAGCCAAGAGACAGGGGGATTTCGAACCTACGAGCAGTACTTC,CASSQETGGFRTYEQYF,few,TRBV4-3,TRBJ2-7,TRBD1
TGCGCCAGCAGCCTGGGACAGGGGGCCGAAGAAGCTTTCTTT,CASSLGQGAEEAFF,NA,TRBV5-1,TRBJ1-1,TRBD1
TGCAGCGTTGAAAGGGCGGGGGGCGGCGCAGATACGCAGTATTTT,CSVERAGGGADTQYF,few,TRBV29-1,TRBJ2-3,TRBD2
TGTGCCAGCAGTTTAATGCAGGGGGTATTGACCGGGGAGCTGTTTTTT,CASSLMQGVLTGELFF,NA,TRBV12-3/TRBV12-4,TRBJ2-2,TRBD1
TGTGCCATCAGTGGGGGGCCTTTTAAGACAGGGAACACTGAAGCTTTCTTT,CAISGGPFKTGNTEAFF,NA,TRBV10-3,TRBJ1-1,NA
TGCAGTGTTTATTCCAGTAACATTCAGTACTTC,CSVYSSNIQYF,many,TRBV20-1,TRBJ2-4,NA
TGCGCCAGCAGCCAAGTACGACAGGGCCATGGCTACACCTTC,CASSQVRQGHGYTF,few,TRBV4-1,TRBJ1-2,TRBD1
TGTGCTAGTGGGGGGGGGGCCACAGATACGCAGTATTTT,CASGGGATDTQYF,many,TRBV12-5,TRBJ2-3,NA
TGTGCCAGCAGGCTTACAGGGGGATACACCGGGGAGCTGTTTTTT,CASRLTGGYTGELFF,many,TRBV28,TRBJ2-2,TRBD1
TGTGCCAGCTCACCATGGACAGGGTTGGACGATGAGCAGTTCTTC,CASSPWTGLDDEQFF,NA,TRBV18,TRBJ2-1,TRBD1
TGTGCCAGCAGCTTAACAGGGGGCCACGAGCAGTACTTC,CASSLTGGHEQYF,many,TRBV7-2,TRBJ2-7,TRBD1
TGTGCCAGCAGCTTGGACCTTAGCGGGGGAGATACGCAGTATTTT,CASSLDLSGGDTQYF,NA,TRBV5-4,TRBJ2-3,TRBD2
TGTGCCTGGAGTGCAGGGAGCTATGGCTACACCTTC,CAWSAGSYGYTF,few,TRBV30,TRBJ1-2,NA
TGCGCCAGCAGCTTTAAGGGACCCACTGAAGCTTTCTTT,CASSFKGPTEAFF,many,TRBV5-1,TRBJ1-1,NA
TGCGCCAGCAGCCGCGGGGTTTTAGCTAACTATGGCTACACCTTC,CASSRGVLANYGYTF,few,TRBV4-3,TRBJ1-2,NA
TGTGCCAGCAGTGAACAGCAGGGGTACACTGAAGCTTTCTTT,CASSEQQGYTEAFF,few,TRBV6-1,TRBJ1-1,NA
TGTGCCAGTTGCTGGGACAACACTGAAGCTTTCTTT,CASCWDNTEAFF,many,TRBV7-9,TRBJ1-1,NA
TGTGCCAGCAGCGTAGTTCAGCACGGCGATGAGCAGTTCTTC,CASSVVQHGDEQFF,few,TRBV9,TRBJ2-1,NA
TGTGCCAGCTCACCAATGCAGGACCGCGAGACCCAGTACTTC,CASSPMQDRETQYF,many,TRBV18,TRBJ2-5,NA
TGTGCCATCAGTGGGCTTGGAGGGGTCCACGAGCAGTACTTC,CAISGLGGVHEQYF,many,TRBV10-3,TRBJ2-7,NA
TGTGCCAGCAGCCCGCGACAGGGGGCGCGCGAAAAACTGTTTTTT,CASSPRQGAREKLFF,few,TRBV7-2,TRBJ1-4,TRBD1
TGTGCCAGCAGCTATACAGGGATCGATACGCAGTATTTT,CASSYTGIDTQYF,many,TRBV7-9,TRBJ2-3,NA
TGCAGTGCTAGAGAGACAGGGGAGAAATACTATGGCTACACCTTC,CSARETGEKYYGYTF,few,TRBV20-1,TRBJ1-2,TRBD1
TGTGCCAGCAGCTTTGGGGGAGCGGGCCGCACAGATACGCAGTATTTT,CASSFGGAGRTDTQYF,many,TRBV7-6,TRBJ2-3,NA
TGTGCCAGCAACCCTAGCGGGATTAGCACAGATACGCAGTATTTT,CASNPSGISTDTQYF,few,TRBV5-8,TRBJ2-3,TRBD2
TGTGCCAGCAGTTCCTACGCGGGGACGGATGGCTACACCTTC,CASSSYAGTDGYTF,NA,TRBV6-5,TRBJ1-2,NA
TGTGCCAGCAGCCTCTCAGCGGGTTCCTACAATGAGCAGTTCTTC,CASSLSAGSYNEQFF,many,TRBV7-2,TRBJ2-1,NA
TGTGCCAGCAGCTTCAGGGCCGGCAATCAGCCCCAGCATTTT,CASSFRAGNQPQHF,few,TRBV7-2,TRBJ1-5,NA
TGTGCCAGCAGCTCACAGGGGGGGTTGACTAATGAAAAACTGTTTTTT,CASSSQGGLTNEKLFF,NA,TRBV5-4,TRBJ1-4,TRBD1
TGCGCCAGCAGCGGGGGGTCCGGGACTAGCGGGGGCTGGAATGAGCAGTTCTTC,CASSGGSGTSGGWNEQFF,few,TRBV5-1,TRBJ2-1,TRBD2
TGTGCCAGCAGCTTCCTAGCGGGGGGCGCCGCCCAGTACTTC,CASSFLAGGAAQYF,few,TRBV7-2,TRBJ2-5,TRBD2
TGCAGTGCTGGACAGGGAGCACACACTGAAGCTTTCTTT,CSAGQGAHTEAFF,NA,TRBV20-1,TRBJ1-1,TRBD1
TGTGCCAGCAGCTTAGATCAGGGAAGAACGTATGAGCAGTTCTTC,CASSLDQGRTYEQFF,many,TRBV7-9,TRBJ2-1,NA
TGTGCCATCAGTGTACAGGAGGGGATAGCTTTCTTT,CAISVQEGIAFF,NA,TRBV10-3,TRBJ1-1,NA
TGTGCCAGCAGTCGGGGGGGGCTTCACAATGAGCAGTTCTTC,CASSRGGLHNEQFF,NA,TRBV28,TRBJ2-1,TRBD2
TGTGCCAGCAGCCAAGAGCGGGCGGGCTACACCTTC,CASSQERAGYTF,few,TRBV3-1,TRBJ1-2,NA
TGCGCCAGCAGCCAAGTCCTTGGGCCCCACAGAGAAGATACGCAGTATTTT,CASSQVLGPHREDTQYF,few,TRBV4-3,TRBJ2-3,NA
TGTGCCACCAGCAGAGATCTACAGGGCACAGATACGCAGTATTTT,CATSRDLQGTDTQYF,many,TRBV15,TRBJ2-3,NA
TGCAGTGCCCCGGTGGGAGGCCCCGGAGACAATCAGCCCCAGCATTTT,CSAPVGGPGDNQPQHF,NA,TRBV20-1,TRBJ1-5,NA